This T cell receptor (beta chain) was obtained from a study of Graves' ophthalmopathy and Graves' hyperthyroidism. About the research overall: Peripheral blood was gathered at first diagnosis, ahead of any treatment whatsoever.

Trimming pared 10 bases from V and 4 bases from J, leaving 13 bases between. Germline V gene sequence: CDR1 ENHRY, CDR2 SYGVKD. The CDR3 consists of 12 residues. Study-wide points: Blood repertoires reportedly contained most expanded thyroid clonotypes above 0.001 frequency.

Regarding this clonotype: Its matching antigen is unknown.

Reliance was placed on clinical symptoms, serum thyroxine, TRAb, thyroid ultrasound and orbital computed tomography for diagnosis. Amplifying from RNA transcripts, the study obtained TCR beta CDR3 regions. Scientists carried out first-round RT-PCR using HTBI primers and then a second-round multiplex PCR. TCRdb itself ran the multiplex PCR reads through MiXCR, one entry per CDR3 protein. Of almost 750,000 distinct CDR3 sequences in the sample, around 40% were seen once. The specimen was peripheral blood. The sequence derives from an adult man with Graves' ophthalmopathy. The rearrangement links TRBV10-3 to TRBJ1-2; D call uncertain. DNA for the CDR3: TGTGCCACTTCCTCGGCGGGCTATGGCTACACCTTC. Amino acids: CATSSAGYGYTF.